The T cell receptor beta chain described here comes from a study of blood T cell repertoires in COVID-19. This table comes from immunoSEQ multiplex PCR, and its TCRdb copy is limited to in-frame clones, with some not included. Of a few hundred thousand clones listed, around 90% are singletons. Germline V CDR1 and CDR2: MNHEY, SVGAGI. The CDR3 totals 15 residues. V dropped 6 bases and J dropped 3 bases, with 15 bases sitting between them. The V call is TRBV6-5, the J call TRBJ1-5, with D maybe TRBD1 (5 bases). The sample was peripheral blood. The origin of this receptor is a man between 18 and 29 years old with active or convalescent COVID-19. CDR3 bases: TGTGCCAGCAGGGCAGATACAGGACCCAATCAGCCCCAGCATTTT. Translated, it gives CASRADTGPNQPQHF.